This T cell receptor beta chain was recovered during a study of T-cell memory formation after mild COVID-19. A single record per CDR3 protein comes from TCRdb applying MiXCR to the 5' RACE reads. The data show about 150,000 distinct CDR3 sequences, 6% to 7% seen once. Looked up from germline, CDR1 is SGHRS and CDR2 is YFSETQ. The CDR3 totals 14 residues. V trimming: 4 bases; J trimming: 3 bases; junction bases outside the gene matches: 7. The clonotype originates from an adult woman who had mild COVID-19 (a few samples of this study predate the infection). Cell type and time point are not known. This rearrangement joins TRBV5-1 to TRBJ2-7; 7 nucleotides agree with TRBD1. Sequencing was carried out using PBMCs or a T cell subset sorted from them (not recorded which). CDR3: CASSVQGDSYEQYF. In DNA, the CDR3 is TGCGCCAGCAGCGTGCAAGGGGACAGCTACGAGCAGTACTTC.